Detailed here is one T cell receptor (beta chain). The source of the sample is a study of blood T cell repertoires in COVID-19. CDR3 length: 13 residues. The germline V and J ends were trimmed by 5 bases and 7 bases, with 14 bases remaining between them. Germline V CDR1 and CDR2: LNHDA, SQIVND (reference sequence). This table comes from immunoSEQ multiplex PCR, and its TCRdb copy is limited to in-frame clones, with some not included. This repertoire shows about 250,000 clones, about nine tenths found once; its top ten account for 1.6%. Sample: peripheral blood. This TCR derives from a woman aged 60-75 years who had recovered from COVID-19. The chain has TRBV19 and TRBJ2-5; D gene unclear. The CDR3 DNA is TGTGCCAGTAGTCTGGAGTCCGAGGCGACCCAGTACTTC. Translating it yields CASSLESEATQYF.